This paragraph covers one T cell receptor (beta chain) sequence. Its antigen remains unknown. Unique molecular identifiers were present on the cDNA, and a universal primer site came from template switching. TCRdb analysed the 5' RACE reads with MiXCR anew, one entry per CDR3 protein. Of approximately 410,000 distinct CDR3 sequences in the sample, under 20% were seen once. Only healthy Caucasians were enrolled as donors. This sample is part of a study of identical twins. Overall study findings and caveats: Memory repertoires showed no such pattern, whereas abundant cord blood beta clonotypes carried fewer insertions. For out-of-frame alpha sequences shared by twins, low generation probability was in excess.

Germline loops: CDR1 MNHEY, CDR2 SVGAGI. V lost 1 base, J lost 4 bases, and 13 bases lay in between. This CDR3 spans 15 amino acids. The receptor comes from a man in his forties or fifties in good health. The material sequenced was naive T cells sorted from blood. The chain is built from TRBV6-5 and TRBJ2-5; no clear D. The CDR3 DNA is TGTGCCAGCAGTTACTACCCAGGTGGAGTAGAGACCCAGTACTTC. This translates into CASSYYPGGVETQYF.